This entry lists 23 T cell receptor beta chains sequenced from one sample in a study of shared clonotypes between healthy human individuals. Measured with immunoSEQ multiplex PCR; TCRdb has only the in-frame clones, and not every one. This sample has about 2.3 million clones; over 85% occur once, and the top ten carry 0.39%. The sample taken for sequencing was naive CD4+ T cells from PBMCs. Subset given: CD45RA+ positively selected. The receptors come from a man aged 18 to 29 in good health. Some clones in this sample may be carry-over from other donors' samples.

The V call is TRBV21-1, the J call TRBJ1-1. TRBV21-1 is listed as a pseudogene. The CDR3 is 16 amino acids. The CDR3 loop reads CASQRTHRGGNTEAFF. CDR3 bases: TGTGCCAGCCAAAGGACCCATAGGGGGGGAAACACTGAAGCTTTCTTT.

CDR3 DNA: TGTGCCAGCAGCTTAGGGGTCACCCTGAACACCGGGGAGCTGTTTTTT. It encodes CASSLGVTLNTGELFF. J is TRBJ2-2 and V is TRBV7-2; D gene uncertain. Germline V CDR1 and CDR2: SGHTA, FQGNSA. V lost 1 base to trimming and J lost 1 base, with 10 bases between them. The CDR3 spans 16 residues.

The gene calls are TRBV7-3 and TRBJ2-1; 9 bases align to TRBD2. CDR3 length: 12 residues. Germline-derived CDR1 and CDR2 are SGHTA and FQGTGA. V lost 4 bases and J lost 15; bases outside the gene matches: 7. For the CDR3, the DNA is TGTGCCAGCAGCTCTCTTGGACTAGCGCCGTTCTTC. This codes for CASSSLGLAPFF.

The chain combines TRBV13 with TRBJ2-1; D remains ambiguous. V lost 6 bases and J 0 bases, leaving 9 bases between the germline ends. The CDR3 covers 14 residues. CDR1 and CDR2 from the germline V gene are PRHDT and FYEKMQ (reference sequence). CDR3 protein: CASRSGGSYNEQFF. The CDR3 nucleotides are TGTGCCAGCAGGTCGGGCGGCTCCTACAATGAGCAGTTCTTC.

V gene TRBV7-6 combines with J gene TRBJ1-3; the match to TRBD1 covers 7 bases. Germline assignment: CDR1 SGHVS and CDR2 FNYEAQ. Trimming took 5 bases from V and 0 from J; bases not matched to a gene: 10. The CDR3 runs to 17 residues. CDR3 amino acids: CASSLQRQGSSGNTIYF. CDR3 in DNA: TGTGCCAGCAGCCTCCAGAGACAGGGAAGCTCTGGAAACACCATATATTTT.

To note about this clone: The same CDR3 can be traced to other DNA sequences in this sample. The V gene is TRBV7-3, the J gene TRBJ2-7, with 11 bases aligning to TRBD2. J gave up 6 bases and V 4 bases, and 5 bases lay outside the gene matches. Germline V CDR1 and CDR2: SGHTA, FQGTGA. This CDR3 is 14 amino acids long. CDR3 amino acids: CASSSGLAGAEQYF. The CDR3, as DNA: TGTGCCAGCAGCTCTGGACTAGCGGGTGCCGAGCAGTACTTC.

As concerns this clone: Since a much larger clone is just one base distant, this may be a read error. This sample includes further DNA sequences coding for the same CDR3. This chain links TRBV5-1 with TRBJ2-7, with unresolved D. The germline V gene encodes CDR1 SGHRS and CDR2 YFSETQ. The CDR3 is 11 amino acids. The V and J ends lost 3 bases and 2 bases respectively, with 3 bases between them. CDR3 region: CASSSPYEQYF. CDR3 nucleotide sequence: TGCGCCAGCAGCTCCCCCTACGAGCAGTACTTC.

A remark on this clone: Additional DNA sequences in this sample encode the identical CDR3. This chain connects TRBV5-1 to TRBJ2-2; 10 nucleotides align to TRBD2. The CDR3 runs to 16 residues. Germline V gives CDR1 SGHRS, CDR2 YFSETQ. Trimming at V came to 3 bases and at J to 2 bases, leaving 4 bases not matched to a gene. The CDR3 sequence is CASSSRTSGNTGELFF. The CDR3 region has the DNA TGCGCCAGCAGCTCCCGGACTAGCGGAAACACCGGGGAGCTGTTTTTT.

The rearrangement links TRBV14 to TRBJ2-7, with D possibly being TRBD1 (5 bases). The V end was cut by 1 base, the J end by 9 bases, with 13 bases between. The CDR3 spans 13 residues. Looked up from germline, CDR1 is SGHDN and CDR2 is FVKESK. CDR3 coding DNA: TGTGCCAGCAGCCAAGGGACATGGGGAAGGCAGTACTTC. Amino acids: CASSQGTWGRQYF.

J is TRBJ2-1 and V is TRBV19; 9 bases fit TRBD2. This CDR3 comprises 18 residues. The germline V gene has CDR1 LNHDA and CDR2 SQIVND (reference sequence). The trim removed 7 bases at V and 0 bases at J, leaving 13 bases unmatched. The CDR3 protein is CASTGSSGIPLSYNEQFF. The CDR3 DNA is TGTGCCAGTACGGGGTCTAGCGGGATTCCCCTCTCCTACAATGAGCAGTTCTTC.

The gene calls are TRBV14 and TRBJ1-1; 10 bases line up with TRBD1. The CDR3 is 16 residues long. Looked up from germline, CDR1 is SGHDN and CDR2 is FVKESK. Trimming at V came to 2 bases and at J to 6 bases, leaving 9 bases not matched to a gene. The CDR3 DNA is TGTGCCAGCAGCCAAAGCTGGGGACAGGGGAGCCCTGAAGCTTTCTTT. As protein: CASSQSWGQGSPEAFF. The full variable domain, rest sourced from reference TRBV14 and TRBJ1-1, is EAGVTQFPSHSVIEKGQTVTLRCDPISGHDNLYWYRRVMGKEIKFLLHFVKESKQDESGMPNNRFLAERTGGTYSTLKVQPAELEDSGVYFCASSQSWGQGSPEAFFGQGTRLTVV.

V is TRBV4-1 and J is TRBJ2-5; 7 bases line up with TRBD2. The CDR3 runs to 14 residues. The V and J ends lost 2 bases and 5 bases, in that order; junction bases with no gene match: 5. Germline assignment: CDR1 MGHRA and CDR2 YSYEKL. Here the CDR3 reads CASSQSGGGETQYF. CDR3 DNA sequence: TGCGCCAGCAGCCAATCGGGAGGAGGGGAGACCCAGTACTTC.

This clone was detected only once. The rearrangement links TRBV5-1 to TRBJ2-7, with TRBD1 matching over 7 bases. V lost 4 bases and J lost 4; bases outside the gene matches: 8. In germline, CDR1 is SGHRS, CDR2 YFSETQ. The CDR3 runs to 14 residues. The CDR3 reads CASSGHRGLYEQYF. The DNA for the CDR3 is TGCGCCAGCAGCGGCCACAGGGGTTTGTACGAGCAGTACTTC.

V gene TRBV6-6 combines with J gene TRBJ2-7; 12 nucleotides agree with TRBD2. The CDR3 runs 15 residues. Germline-derived CDR1 and CDR2 are MNHNY and SVGAGI (reference sequence). J lost 6 bases, V lost 4 bases, and 7 bases had no gene match. CDR3 DNA: TGTGCCAGCAGTTTCTTGACTAGCGGGAGTGGCGAGCAGTACTTC. Translation: CASSFLTSGSGEQYF.

V usage is TRBV30 and J usage is TRBJ2-7; 8 bases line up with TRBD1. The CDR3 length is 14 residues. Trimming took 0 bases from V and 3 from J; bases not matched to a gene: 4. The germline gives CDR1 GTSNPN, CDR2 SVGIG (reference sequence). CDR3 sequence (DNA): TGTGCCTGGAGTGTTAGGACAGGGATCTACGAGCAGTACTTC. Protein sequence: CAWSVRTGIYEQYF.

The chain uses TRBV28 and TRBJ2-3; a weak D match, TRBD1 (5 bases). The CDR3 length is 16 residues. Trimming stripped 5 bases from V and 1 base from J, with 16 bases between. The germline CDR1 and CDR2 sequences are MDHEN and SYDVKM. The CDR3: CASSPHRYVGTDTQYF. DNA for the CDR3: TGTGCCAGCAGTCCCCACAGGTACGTGGGCACAGATACGCAGTATTTT.

The gene calls are TRBV9 and TRBJ2-2, with 8 positions matching TRBD1. The germline gives CDR1 SGDLS, CDR2 YYNGEE. J gave up 3 bases and V 4 bases, and 8 bases lay outside the gene matches. There are 16 residues in the CDR3. CDR3 coding DNA: TGTGCCAGCAGCCCCCGGACAGGGATGGACACCGGGGAGCTGTTTTTT. It is translated as CASSPRTGMDTGELFF.

A word on this clone: Other nucleotide sequences from this sample produce the same CDR3. This chain joins TRBV29-1 and TRBJ2-1; 10 bases align to TRBD1. Germline CDR1 SQVTM, CDR2 ANQGSEA. The CDR3 covers 14 residues. V shed 3 bases, J shed 3 bases, and the junction held 2 bases outside the gene matches. The CDR3, as DNA: TGCAGCGTTGAGCGGGACAGGGGCTACAATGAGCAGTTCTTC. Translating gives CSVERDRGYNEQFF.

The chain couples TRBV19 to TRBJ1-5; TRBD1 might be the D (5 bases). From germline, CDR1 is LNHDA and CDR2 SQIVND (reference sequence). The CDR3 length is 14 residues. The germline V and J ends were trimmed by 6 bases and 2 bases, with 11 bases remaining between them. The CDR3 loop reads CASSTGTRNQPQHF. Here the CDR3 DNA reads TGTGCCAGTAGCACCGGGACCCGCAATCAGCCCCAGCATTTT.

V usage is TRBV28 and J usage is TRBJ1-5, with D unclear. In germline, CDR1 is MDHEN, CDR2 SYDVKM. V lost 6 bases to trimming and J lost 6 bases, with 15 bases between them. This CDR3 is built from 14 residues. The chain's CDR3 is CASSPTSGFQPQHF. For the CDR3, the DNA is TGTGCCAGCAGCCCTACAAGCGGTTTTCAGCCCCAGCATTTT.

The chain carries TRBV9 and TRBJ2-1, with 7 bases fitting TRBD2. CDR1 is SGDLS and CDR2 is YYNGEE in the germline V gene. J lost 6 bases, V lost 3 bases, and 18 bases had no gene match. This CDR3 is 18 amino acids long. CDR3 DNA: TGTGCCAGCAGCGGCGGGTTCGGGAGCGCGGGAGATGTCAATGAGCAGTTCTTC. Amino acids: CASSGGFGSAGDVNEQFF.

This clone occurred once. The sample contains more than one DNA sequence encoding this CDR3. The V and J genes are TRBV11-3 and TRBJ2-3; no definite D call. The V end lost 0 bases, the J end lost 6 bases, and 4 bases lay between the germline ends. CDR3 size: 12 residues. Per the germline V gene, CDR1 is SGHNT and CDR2 is YENEEA. CDR3 in amino acids: CASSLDRDTQYF. The CDR3 coding sequence is TGTGCCAGCAGCTTAGACCGGGATACGCAGTATTTT.

Comments on this clone: Other DNA sequences from this sample encode an identical CDR3 as well. The rearrangement uses TRBV28 and TRBJ2-2; possibly TRBD1 for D (6 bases). Trimming took 4 bases from V and 1 from J, leaving 10 bases between them. This CDR3 contains 15 residues. Germline V gene data show CDR1 as MDHEN and CDR2 as SYDVKM. The CDR3 coding sequence is TGTGCCAGCAGTTCTCCGGGACAGAACACCGGGGAGCTGTTTTTT. It specifies CASSSPGQNTGELFF.